This is a list of T cell receptor beta chains from one sample in a study of cytomegalovirus exposure and HLA in healthy donors. The table came from immunoSEQ multiplex PCR; TCRdb's copy has only in-frame clones and leaves some out. The data show over 45,000 clones, and the top ten clones hold 2.1%. Sequenced material: PBMCs. These receptor sequences come from a woman in her forties in good health and CMV-seronegative. CDR3s include the opening cysteine and the closing phenylalanine or tryptophan. A D gene is named only where the DNA matches it firmly.

J | V | D | DNA | CDR3
TRBJ2-6 | TRBV6-4 | - | TGTGCCAGCAGTGGAGACTCTGGGGCCAACGTCCTGACTTTC | CASSGDSGANVLTF
TRBJ2-5 | TRBV12-5 | TRBD2 | TGTGCTAGTGGGGGACTAGCGGGGGGCCACCAAGAGACCCAGTACTTC | CASGGLAGGHQETQYF
TRBJ1-1 | TRBV5-1 | TRBD1 | TGCGCCAGCAGCTTCTCAGGGGGCACTGAAGCTTTCTTT | CASSFSGGTEAFF
TRBJ1-4 | TRBV7-9 | TRBD1 | TGTGCCAGCAGCCCGCCCGACAGGGCAAAACTGTTTTTT | CASSPPDRAKLFF
TRBJ1-2 | TRBV6-5 | TRBD1 | TGTGCCAGCAGTTACTCCCCAGGGGGCATCTATGGCTACACCTTC | CASSYSPGGIYGYTF
TRBJ2-7 | TRBV30 | TRBD2 | TGTGCCTGGAGTAAAGAGCGGGACTACGAGCAGTACTTC | CAWSKERDYEQYF
TRBJ2-5 | TRBV7-9 | - | TGTGCCAGCAGCTTAGCAGGAGGAGGGGCACAAGAGACCCAGTACTTC | CASSLAGGGAQETQYF
TRBJ1-2 | TRBV4-3 | - | TGCGCCAGCAGCCAAGCCCCAGGAGGCGGGGCTGGCTACACCTTC | CASSQAPGGGAGYTF
TRBJ2-1 | TRBV19 | TRBD2 | TGTGCCAGTAGCATCTCAGCGGGGAAGATCTACAATGAGCAGTTCTTC | CASSISAGKIYNEQFF
TRBJ2-3 | TRBV20-1 | - | TGCAGTGCTAGTCAGGGGGATACGCAGTATTTT | CSASQGDTQYF
TRBJ1-6 | TRBV6-1 | TRBD1 | TGTGCCAGCAGTCCCGGAGGGGGCGGTTCACCCCTCCACTTT | CASSPGGGGSPLHF
TRBJ2-2 | TRBV6-5 | - | TGTGCCAGCCAGTGGGGACTCCCCCCCGCCGGGGAGCTGTTTTTT | CASQWGLPPAGELFF
TRBJ2-5 | TRBV11-3 | TRBD1 | TGTGCCAGCAGCTCTACAGGGGGTGAGGAGACCCAGTACTTC | CASSSTGGEETQYF
TRBJ2-5 | TRBV19 | TRBD2 | TGTGCCAGTAGTATCGTCCTAGCGGGAGCCCAAGAGACCCAGTACTTC | CASSIVLAGAQETQYF
TRBJ2-3 | TRBV7-6 | TRBD2 | TGTGCCAGCAGCTTATATAGCGGGGGATGGGATACGCAGTATTTT | CASSLYSGGWDTQYF
TRBJ1-2 | TRBV5-6 | - | TGTGCCAGCAGCTTGTTGGAGTATCTCCTTAACTATGGCTACACCTTC | CASSLLEYLLNYGYTF
TRBJ1-1 | TRBV19 | TRBD1 | TGTGCCAGTAGCGAACAGGGGGCGGACACTGAAGCTTTCTTT | CASSEQGADTEAFF
TRBJ1-2 | TRBV30 | TRBD1 | TGTGCCTGGAGGCCAGGGGGACCTGACCATGGCTACACCTTC | CAWRPGGPDHGYTF
TRBJ2-7 | TRBV29-1 | - | TGCAGCGTTGAGGACACTTCGAGCTCCTACGAGCAGTACTTC | CSVEDTSSSYEQYF
TRBJ2-5 | TRBV6-5 | TRBD1 | TGTGCCAGCAGTTACGGGGGACAGGGAGGAGGGGAGACCCAGTACTTC | CASSYGGQGGGETQYF
TRBJ1-3 | TRBV11-2 | TRBD1 | TGTGCCAGCAGCTTGACTACAGGGGGCTCTGGAAACACCATATATTTT | CASSLTTGGSGNTIYF
TRBJ1-1 | TRBV6-1 | - | TGTGCCAGCACCCCCCACGTGGACAGAGAAGCTTTCTTT | CASTPHVDREAFF
TRBJ2-7 | TRBV18 | TRBD2 | TGTGCCAGCTCACCCGTGGTCGGCGGGGGGGCTCCGTCCGAGCAGTACTTC | CASSPVVGGGAPSEQYF
TRBJ1-1 | TRBV7-8 | - | TGTGCCAGCAGCTCGGTAACGGGGATGGGCACTGAAGCTTTCTTT | CASSSVTGMGTEAFF
TRBJ2-7 | TRBV11-2 | - | TGTGCCAGCAGCCCCTTGGCAGGCCCCTACGAGCAGTACTTC | CASSPLAGPYEQYF
TRBJ2-7 | TRBV9 | TRBD1 | TGTGCCAGCAGCGTTCAGGGGGCAAGCTACGAGCAGTACTTC | CASSVQGASYEQYF
TRBJ1-2 | TRBV5-1 | - | TGCGCCAGCAGCTTCACAGGGAAGTATGGCTACACCTTC | CASSFTGKYGYTF
TRBJ2-6 | TRBV19 | - | TGTGCCAGTTCGCCTGGGAGAATGATCTCTGGGGCCAACGTCCTGACTTTC | CASSPGRMISGANVLTF
TRBJ2-3 | TRBV27 | TRBD1 | TGTGCCAGCAGTTTGTCACAGGGGTACACAGATACGCAGTATTTT | CASSLSQGYTDTQYF
TRBJ1-2 | TRBV4-2 | TRBD1 | TGTGCCAGCAGCCAACTTTTCCGACAGGGTGGGGACTGGAATTACCGCCTAAGCTATGGCTACACCTTC | CASSQLFRQGGDWNYRLSYGYTF
TRBJ1-5 | TRBV4-2 | TRBD1 | TGTGCCAGCAGCCAAGCGACAGGGGGCAATCAGCCCCAGCATTTT | CASSQATGGNQPQHF
TRBJ2-7 | TRBV5-1 | - | TGCGCCAGCAGCTTTACAGGTGCCCACGAGCAGTACTTC | CASSFTGAHEQYF
TRBJ1-1 | TRBV5-1 | - | TGCGCCAGCAGCCCTGGTGGGGGGGGCACTGAAGCTTTCTTT | CASSPGGGGTEAFF
TRBJ2-7 | TRBV27 | TRBD1 | TGTGCCAGCAGTCCGCCACCGGGACAGTCCTACGAGCAGTACTTC | CASSPPPGQSYEQYF
TRBJ2-7 | TRBV5-1 | - | TGCGCCAGCAGCCCCCTACAGGGTAACCCCTACGAGCAGTACTTC | CASSPLQGNPYEQYF
TRBJ1-1 | TRBV5-4 | - | TGTGCCAGCAGCTTAGGCGGACTGGCGAACACTGAAGCTTTCTTT | CASSLGGLANTEAFF